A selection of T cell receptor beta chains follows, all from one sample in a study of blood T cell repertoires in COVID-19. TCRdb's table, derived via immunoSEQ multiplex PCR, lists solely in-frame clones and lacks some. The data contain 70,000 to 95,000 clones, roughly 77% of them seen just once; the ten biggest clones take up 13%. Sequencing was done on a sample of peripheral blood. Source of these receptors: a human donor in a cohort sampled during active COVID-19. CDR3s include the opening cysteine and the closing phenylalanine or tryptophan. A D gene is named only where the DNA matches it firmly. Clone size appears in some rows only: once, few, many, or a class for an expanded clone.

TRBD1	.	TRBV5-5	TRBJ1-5	TGTGCCAGCAGCTTGCGTGTGACAGGGTCGAATCAGCCCCAGCATTTT	CASSLRVTGSNQPQHF
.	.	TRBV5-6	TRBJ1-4	TGTGCCAGCAGCTCTCTACTACTTGGAGATGAAAAACTGTTTTTT	CASSSLLLGDEKLFF
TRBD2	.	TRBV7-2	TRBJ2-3	TGTGCCAGCAGCTTAGAGCGACTAGCGGGGACCCTTAGCACAGATACGCAGTATTTT	CASSLERLAGTLSTDTQYF
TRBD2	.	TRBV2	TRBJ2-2	TGTGCCAGCAGTCCCTTTAGCGGGGGGCTCGGGGAGCTGTTTTTT	CASSPFSGGLGELFF
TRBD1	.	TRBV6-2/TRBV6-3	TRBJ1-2	TGTGCCAGCAGTTACACAGGGGATGCCTATGGCTACACCTTC	CASSYTGDAYGYTF
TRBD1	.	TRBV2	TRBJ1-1	TGTGCCAGCAGTGAGGGTAGGGGGCCCACTGAAGCTTTCTTT	CASSEGRGPTEAFF
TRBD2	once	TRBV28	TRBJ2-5	TGTGCCAGTTCCAGCGGGGGGATAGAGACCCAGTACTTC	CASSSGGIETQYF
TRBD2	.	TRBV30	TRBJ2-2	TGTGCCTGGAGTACTTCTCGGACTAGCGGGTGGACCAACACCGGGGAGCTGTTTTTT	CAWSTSRTSGWTNTGELFF
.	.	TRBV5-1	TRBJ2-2	TGCGCCAGCAGCTTGGCACAGGTTGACGGGGAGCTGTTTTTT	CASSLAQVDGELFF
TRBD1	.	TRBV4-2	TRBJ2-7	TGTGCCAGCAGCCAACGGGACAGGGTTAACGAGCAGTACTTC	CASSQRDRVNEQYF
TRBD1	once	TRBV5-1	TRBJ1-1	TGCGCCAGCAGCCCGGACAGGCCTGACACTGAAGCTTTCTTT	CASSPDRPDTEAFF
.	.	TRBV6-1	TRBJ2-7	TGTGCCAGCAGTGAATTTGGAGGGGCCGAGCAGTACTTC	CASSEFGGAEQYF
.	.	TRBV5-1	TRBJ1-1	TGCGCCAGCAGCTGGGGGCAGGGGAAGGGTGAAGCTTTCTTT	CASSWGQGKGEAFF
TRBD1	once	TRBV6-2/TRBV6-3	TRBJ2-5	TGTGCCAGCAGCCCTTACAGGGGAGAGACCCAGTACTTC	CASSPYRGETQYF
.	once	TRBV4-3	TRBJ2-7	TGCGCCAGCAGCCAAGGCAGGGACTACGAGCAGTACTTC	CASSQGRDYEQYF
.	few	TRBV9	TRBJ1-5	TGTGCCAGCAGCGTAGAGCCGGGGGGAGATCAGCCCCAGCATTTT	CASSVEPGGDQPQHF
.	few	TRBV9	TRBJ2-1	TGTGCCAGCAGCGTAGGAGTGGATGAGCAGTTCTTC	CASSVGVDEQFF
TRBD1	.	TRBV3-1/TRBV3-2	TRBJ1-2	TGTGCCAGCAGGGACAGGGGGGTGTTGAGTGGCTACACCTTC	CASRDRGVLSGYTF
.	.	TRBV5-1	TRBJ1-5	TGCGCCAGCAGCCCCGAGGTGGCTGGGAGCAATCAGCCCCAGCATTTT	CASSPEVAGSNQPQHF